These 6 T cell receptor beta chains were sequenced from one sample in a study of blood T cell repertoires in COVID-19. TCRdb keeps only in-frame clones here, not all; method: immunoSEQ multiplex PCR. The top ten clones hold nearly 2% of a sample with more than 200,000 clones, approximately 86% of them seen once. Specimen: peripheral blood. The receptor set was obtained from a man aged 25-45 years with active or convalescent COVID-19.

The gene calls are TRBV25-1 and TRBJ1-3; TRBD1 matches 7 bases. CDR1 and CDR2 (germline): MGHDK, SYGVNS. This CDR3 region has 15 residues. Trimming at V came to 3 bases and at J to 4 bases, leaving 6 bases not matched to a gene. Written as DNA, the CDR3 is TGTGCCAGCAGTGAGAAGACAGGGACGGGAAACACCATATATTTT. Protein sequence: CASSEKTGTGNTIYF.

The chain joins TRBV15 to TRBJ1-2; no reliable D call. Germline V gene lookup returns CDR1 LNHNV and CDR2 YYDKDF (reference sequence). This CDR3 spans 16 amino acids. Trimming removed 0 bases from V and 3 bases from J, with 14 bases in between. CDR3 sequence: CATSRDRVTIHYGYTF. The CDR3 DNA follows: TGTGCCACCAGCAGAGATCGTGTTACAATCCACTATGGCTACACCTTC.

The chain carries TRBV5-4 and TRBJ2-6; a weak D match, TRBD1 (6 bases). Per germline, CDR1 SGHNT and CDR2 YYREEE (reference sequence). CDR3 length equals 16 residues. V lost 4 bases and J 4 bases, leaving 15 bases between the germline ends. The DNA of the CDR3 is TGTGCCAGCAGCCAACCCGCAGGGGTAGGGGCCAACGTCCTGACTTTC. Its protein product is CASSQPAGVGANVLTF.

This chain links TRBV20-1 with TRBJ2-3; maybe TRBD1 (5 bases). Germline assignment: CDR1 DFQATT and CDR2 SNEGSKA (reference sequence). The CDR3 is 15 residues long. V lost 3 bases and J lost 8, with 21 bases in between. CDR3 region: CSASEAIGAGVTQYF. Written as DNA, the CDR3 is TGCAGTGCTAGTGAGGCCATAGGGGCTGGGGTTACGCAGTATTTT.

The chain employs TRBV4-1 and TRBJ1-1; TRBD1 matches at 8 bases. The length of the CDR3 is 13 residues. Germline CDR1 MGHRA, CDR2 YSYEKL. Unmatched junction bases numbered 6, after V lost 6 bases and J lost 6 bases. CDR3 DNA: TGCGCCAGCAGTCGGACAGGGAAACCTGAAGCTTTCTTT. As protein: CASSRTGKPEAFF.

This rearrangement joins TRBV5-1 to TRBJ2-7; D may be TRBD1 (6 bases). The CDR3 has 14 residues. V was cut by 7 bases and J by 1 base, with 15 bases left in between. Germline V gene sequence: CDR1 SGHRS, CDR2 YFSETQ. The CDR3 spells CASREQGGSYEQYF. For the CDR3, the DNA is TGCGCCAGCCGAGAACAGGGTGGATCCTACGAGCAGTACTTC.